This TCR beta chain originates from a study of T-cell reconstitution after alpha-beta-depleted transplantation in children. Study-wide results and caveats: Certain patients had high TCRbeta diversity at day 60, and it came from recipient T cells and thymic progenitors that survived. Newly produced T cells mostly accounted for T-cell counts and diversity one year post-transplant. Alpha-beta T cells about two months after transplant reportedly derived from several hundred expanded graft clones.

Germline V gene lookup returns CDR1 DFQATT and CDR2 SNEGSKA (reference sequence). Trimming removed 3 bases at V and 0 bases at J, with 8 bases between. This CDR3 has 14 amino acids. Unique molecular identifiers tagged the TCRbeta library. TCRdb used MiXCR to reprocess the PCR reads, holding one entry per CDR3 protein. Of about 440,000 distinct CDR3 sequences listed, around 46% are singletons. About this clonotype itself: Antigen specificity is unknown.

Specimen: PBMCs, collected before TCRalphabeta/CD19-depleted stem cell transplant. The TCR sequence derives from a girl aged 2 to 10 with aplastic anemia, due to receive a stem cell transplant. The V call is TRBV20-1, the J call TRBJ2-2; possible D gene TRBD1, 5 bases. The CDR3: CSARSRANTGELFF. CDR3 nucleotides: TGCAGTGCTAGGTCCAGGGCGAACACCGGGGAGCTGTTTTTT.